These 21 T cell receptor beta chains came from one sample sequenced in a study of regulatory T cells in long-lasting Graves disease. Both iRepertoire HTBI primers and Arm-PCR of CDR3 regions were used to build the TCR beta libraries. TCRdb re-called the multiplex PCR reads with MiXCR, one entry per CDR3 protein. The table shows about 620,000 distinct CDR3 sequences, with 15% to 20% occurring only once. Described time point: newly diagnosed GD, antithyroid drugs for less than 3 months. PBMCs were the source of the RNA used for TCR sequencing. The same data also contributed to another study, on T cells in Graves' hyperthyroidism and ophthalmopathy.

The sample was peripheral blood mononuclear cells (PBMCs), taken at new diagnosis, from a patient treated with antithyroid drugs. Source of these receptors: a woman in her 30s with Graves disease.

This clonotype has at least ten counts. The chain employs TRBV2 and TRBJ2-2; 7 nucleotides match TRBD2. Trimming cost V 4 bases and J 7 bases; bases outside gene matches: 12. Germline V gene lookup returns CDR1 SNHLY and CDR2 FYNNEI. The CDR3 contains 16 residues. The CDR3 nucleotides read TGTGCCAGCAGTGTGAGGGAAAGCGGGGTTAGCGGGGAGCTGTTTTTT. Translation gives CASSVRESGVSGELFF.

This clonotype has more than one count but fewer than ten. The CDR3 loop reads CASTTLGDYNEKLFF. The DNA of the CDR3 is TGTGCCAGTACGACTCTGGGGGACTATAATGAAAAACTGTTTTTT. This chain connects TRBV19 to TRBJ1-4; possibly TRBD1 for D (5 bases). V lost 7 bases and J 4 bases, leaving 16 bases between the germline ends. Germline values: CDR1 LNHDA, CDR2 SQIVND (reference sequence). The CDR3 totals 15 residues.

The rearrangement uses TRBV19 and TRBJ1-2; D might be TRBD1 (5 bases). The germline CDR1 and CDR2 sequences are LNHDA and SQIVND (reference sequence). Trimming took 5 bases from V and 4 from J, leaving 11 bases between them. CDR3 size: 13 residues. The CDR3 sequence is CASSVPGIYGYTF. The DNA of the CDR3 is TGTGCCAGTAGTGTGCCAGGGATCTATGGCTACACCTTC.

This clonotype was observed at least ten times. The chain combines TRBV6-1 with TRBJ2-7; D unresolved. CDR1 is MNHNS, CDR2 SASEGT, per germline. V was pared by 3 bases and J by 0 bases, with 9 bases between. CDR3 size: 14 residues. The CDR3 sequence: CASSDQTDSYEQYF. CDR3 coding DNA: TGTGCCAGCAGTGACCAAACCGACTCCTACGAGCAGTACTTC.

This clonotype was detected only a few times. This sequence joins TRBV6-2 or TRBV6-3 and TRBJ2-1; 8 bases agree with TRBD1. Losses at the gene ends were 10 bases for V and 9 bases for J; bases not matched to a gene: 11. The V gene's germline CDR1 is MNHEY and CDR2 SVGEGT. There are 13 residues in the CDR3. CDR3 sequence (DNA): TGTGCCACCCAAGGACAGGGTCTCGCTGAGCAGTTCTTC. Protein: CATQGQGLAEQFF.

The J gene is TRBJ2-3, the V gene TRBV6-2 or TRBV6-3; TRBD2 might be the D (5 bases). The J call is doubtful: the DNA matches TRBJ2-7 better. The CDR3 sequence is 13 residues long. Germline values: CDR1 MNHEY, CDR2 SVGEGT. This chain's CDR3 is CASTRRQNNEQYF. The CDR3 nucleotides read TGTGCCAGCACGCGGAGGCAGAACAATGAGCAGTACTTC.

This clonotype was observed many times. V gene TRBV11-3 combines with J gene TRBJ2-1; D perhaps matches TRBD1 (5 bases). The CDR3 consists of 12 residues. Germline values: CDR1 SGHNT, CDR2 YENEEA. Trimming shortened V by 2 bases and J by 8 bases, and 7 bases separated the two germline ends. CDR3 sequence: CASSLSGHEQFF. DNA of the CDR3: TGTGCCAGCAGCTTATCAGGGCATGAGCAGTTCTTC.

There are many counts of this clonotype. The chain couples TRBV6-1 to TRBJ1-2; the D is unclear. The germline V gene encodes CDR1 MNHNS and CDR2 SASEGT. Trimming cost V 2 bases and J 8 bases, with 15 bases left between them. This CDR3 is 14 amino acids long. Here the CDR3 reads CASSEREFRGGYTF. CDR3 in DNA: TGTGCCAGCAGTGAAAGGGAGTTCCGAGGGGGCTACACCTTC.

This clonotype has ten or more counts. The chain couples TRBV20-1 to TRBJ2-2, with D tentatively TRBD1 or TRBD2 (5 bases each). CDR3 size: 13 residues. Between the trimmed V and J ends, which lost 6 bases and 0 bases, there was a span of 8 bases. Germline assignment: CDR1 DFQATT and CDR2 SNEGSKA (reference sequence). The CDR3 here is CSAWGPNTGELFF. CDR3 nucleotide sequence: TGCAGTGCGTGGGGACCGAACACCGGGGAGCTGTTTTTT.

This clonotype has only a few counts. V usage is TRBV30 and J usage is TRBJ2-5; maybe TRBD2 (7 bases). This CDR3 has 17 amino acids. Trimming shortened V by 3 bases and J by 5 bases, and 25 bases separated the two germline ends. Germline V CDR1 and CDR2: GTSNPN, SVGIG (reference sequence). The chain's CDR3 is CAWRKDRLPRGRETQYF. DNA for the CDR3: TGTGCCTGGAGAAAGGATCGTCTACCGCGGGGGCGGGAGACCCAGTACTTC.

This clonotype was seen a handful of times. The V and J genes are TRBV28 and TRBJ2-6, with 15 bases identical to TRBD2. Germline V gene data show CDR1 as MDHEN and CDR2 as SYDVKM. This CDR3 is built from 19 residues. Unmatched junction bases numbered 8, after V lost 6 bases and J lost 2 bases. The CDR3 region is CASSATGLAGGAGANVLTF. The CDR3 coding sequence is TGTGCCAGCAGCGCCACGGGACTAGCGGGAGGAGCTGGGGCCAACGTCCTGACTTTC.

This clonotype was observed many times. V is TRBV28 and J is TRBJ1-5; 8 bases are shared with TRBD1. The germline gives CDR1 MDHEN, CDR2 SYDVKM. The ends lost 6 bases at V and 9 bases at J; junction bases unmatched: 19. CDR3 length: 17 residues. The CDR3 sequence: CASRGIGQGVSWGPQHF. The CDR3, as DNA: TGTGCCAGCAGGGGTATTGGACAGGGTGTTTCGTGGGGGCCCCAGCATTTT.

A note on this clonotype: A read error may be the cause here, since a much bigger clone is one base away. The chain links TRBV7-9 to TRBJ1-2, with 7 nucleotides matching TRBD1. This CDR3 is 16 amino acids long. The germline gives CDR1 SEHNR, CDR2 FQNEAQ (reference sequence). The CDR3 spells CASSLTRDREGNGHTF. In nucleotides, the CDR3 is TGTGCCAGCAGCTTAACTCGCGACAGGGAGGGGAATGGCCACACCTTC.

Written as DNA, the CDR3 is TGTGCCAGCAGCAGGGACAAGGGCCCAAATGAAAAACTGTTTTTT. Translating it yields CASSRDKGPNEKLFF. The chain links TRBV2 to TRBJ1-4; perhaps TRBD1 as D (6 bases). The CDR3 extends over 15 amino acids. V was shortened by 6 bases and J by 5 bases, with 16 bases between the two germline ends. Per the germline V gene, CDR1 is SNHLY and CDR2 is FYNNEI.

This clonotype appeared many times. This chain links TRBV2 with TRBJ1-4; tentatively, D is TRBD1 (5 bases). The ends were cut back, 8 bases at V and 6 bases at J, with 10 bases in the middle. CDR1 and CDR2 (germline): SNHLY, FYNNEI. The CDR3 is 12 amino acids. In nucleotides, the CDR3 is TGTGCCAGCCGTCCACAGGATGAAAAACTGTTTTTT. It is translated as CASRPQDEKLFF.

There are many counts of this clonotype. The chain links TRBV28 to TRBJ2-7, with D uncertain. V lost 3 bases and J 8 bases, leaving 11 bases between the germline ends. The CDR3 is made up of 12 amino acids. Looked up from germline, CDR1 is MDHEN and CDR2 is SYDVKM. CDR3 sequence (DNA): TGTGCCAGCAGTTTCCTCGGTTTGAAGCAGTACTTC. Translated: CASSFLGLKQYF.

This clonotype was seen ten or more times. The rearrangement uses TRBV20-1 and TRBJ2-1; 11 bases fit TRBD2. The V segment lost 3 bases and the J segment 12 bases; nucleotides outside the gene matches: 10. The germline V gene has CDR1 DFQATT and CDR2 SNEGSKA (reference sequence). This CDR3 is built from 14 residues. This CDR3 reads CSASGLAGGGGQFF. CDR3 DNA sequence: TGCAGTGCTAGTGGTCTAGCGGGAGGAGGAGGGCAGTTCTTC.

This clonotype was picked up a small number of times. V gene TRBV6-2 or TRBV6-3 combines with J gene TRBJ2-3; 11 bases are shared with TRBD2. Germline V gives CDR1 MNHEY, CDR2 SVGEGT. This CDR3 has 15 amino acids. V lost 5 bases to trimming and J lost 4 bases; unmatched junction nucleotides: 5. The CDR3 protein is CASSLRLAGPDTQYF. For the CDR3, the DNA is TGTGCCAGCAGTCTACGACTAGCGGGGCCAGATACGCAGTATTTT.

V usage is TRBV19 and J usage is TRBJ1-1; TRBD1 is a possible D gene (5 bases). Trimming removed 7 bases from V and 7 bases from J, with 25 bases in between. CDR3 length: 16 amino acids. Germline V gene lookup returns CDR1 LNHDA and CDR2 SQIVND (reference sequence). The CDR3 spells CASIPPGGSGLHEAFF. The CDR3 DNA reads as TGTGCCAGTATTCCCCCGGGGGGTTCGGGTTTACATGAAGCTTTCTTT.

In its sample, this clonotype was seen many times. The genes are TRBV28 and TRBJ1-3, with D possibly matching TRBD1 (6 bases). CDR3 size: 19 residues. Germline CDR1 is MDHEN and CDR2 is SYDVKM. Trimming took off 8 bases at V and 0 bases at J, with 26 bases between the two ends. CDR3 sequence (DNA): TGTGCCAGCTCGAAGGGGGGAGGGTGGGCCATTTCCTCTGGAAACACCATATATTTT. Amino acid sequence: CASSKGGGWAISSGNTIYF.

This chain links TRBV19 with TRBJ2-3; D may correspond to TRBD1 or TRBD2 (5 bases each). Trimming removed 4 bases at V and 5 bases at J, with 16 bases between. This CDR3 region has 15 residues. Germline values: CDR1 LNHDA, CDR2 SQIVND (reference sequence). The CDR3 DNA is TGTGCCAGTAGTACAACCGGGACCCTGGGAGATACGCAGTATTTT. It codes for CASSTTGTLGDTQYF.